This is a list of T cell receptor beta chains from one sample in a study of T cell responses to AZD1222 COVID-19 vaccine. TCRdb's table, derived via immunoSEQ multiplex PCR, lists solely in-frame clones and lacks some. The sample lists about 130,000 clones, around 87% occurring once. The sequencing used peripheral blood, collected on day 0 of AZD1222 vaccination. The receptor set was obtained from an adult in good health. Both conserved end residues are part of each CDR3. Fields, in order: clone size, D gene, J gene, V gene, CDR3 DNA, CDR3 protein. The D gene is left open where the match is weak. The size entry is marked missing in some rows and otherwise reads once, few, many or a size class.

clone size: -; D gene: TRBD2; J gene: TRBJ2-3; V gene: TRBV10-3; CDR3 DNA: TGTGCCATCAGCGGGGGGGCATGGGATACGCAGTATTTT; CDR3 protein: CAISGGAWDTQYF
clone size: -; D gene: -; J gene: TRBJ1-5; V gene: TRBV9; CDR3 DNA: TGTGCCAGCAGCGTAGGAAAGGGTAGCAATCAGCCCCAGCATTTT; CDR3 protein: CASSVGKGSNQPQHF
clone size: -; D gene: TRBD1; J gene: TRBJ1-5; V gene: TRBV7-8; CDR3 DNA: TGTGCCAGCAGCGAAGACAGGGTTCAGCCCCAGCATTTT; CDR3 protein: CASSEDRVQPQHF
clone size: once; D gene: -; J gene: TRBJ2-2; V gene: TRBV5-1; CDR3 DNA: TGCGCCAGCAGCTGGGCCCGGGGATCTAACACCGGGGAGCTGTTTTTT; CDR3 protein: CASSWARGSNTGELFF
clone size: -; D gene: TRBD1; J gene: TRBJ2-2; V gene: TRBV7-3; CDR3 DNA: TGTGCCAGCAGCAAGGGGGCAGGCACCGGGGAGCTGTTTTTT; CDR3 protein: CASSKGAGTGELFF
clone size: -; D gene: -; J gene: TRBJ2-1; V gene: TRBV27; CDR3 DNA: TGTGCCAGCAGTCCTAGGACTCCTGCCAGTCACAGTGATGAGCAGTTCTTC; CDR3 protein: CASSPRTPASHSDEQFF
clone size: -; D gene: -; J gene: TRBJ2-1; V gene: TRBV5-1; CDR3 DNA: TGCGCCAGCAGCACTAGCACCAGCTCCTACAATGAGCAGTTCTTC; CDR3 protein: CASSTSTSSYNEQFF
clone size: -; D gene: -; J gene: TRBJ1-2; V gene: TRBV29-1; CDR3 DNA: TGCAGCGTTTCGACCGGGGGGTGGTATGGCTACACCTTC; CDR3 protein: CSVSTGGWYGYTF
clone size: once; D gene: -; J gene: TRBJ1-5; V gene: TRBV18; CDR3 DNA: TGTGCCAGCTCACCGGGTGGAGGCAGCCGCAATGGGCCCCAGCATTTT; CDR3 protein: CASSPGGGSRNGPQHF
clone size: -; D gene: TRBD1; J gene: TRBJ1-1; V gene: TRBV29-1; CDR3 DNA: TGCAGCGGCCTATGCCCGGACAGGGGGCACACTGAAGCTTTCTTT; CDR3 protein: CSGLCPDRGHTEAFF
clone size: -; D gene: -; J gene: TRBJ2-5; V gene: TRBV15; CDR3 DNA: TGTGCCACCAGCAGAGATAACCAAGAGACCCAGTACTTC; CDR3 protein: CATSRDNQETQYF
clone size: -; D gene: TRBD1; J gene: TRBJ2-4; V gene: TRBV19; CDR3 DNA: TGTGCCAGTAGTTCTTTCCCCCGGGACAGGTACGACAAAAACATTCAGTACTTC; CDR3 protein: CASSSFPRDRYDKNIQYF
clone size: -; D gene: TRBD2; J gene: TRBJ2-4; V gene: TRBV7-9; CDR3 DNA: TGTGCCAGCAGTCCCGGGACTAGCGGTCGAAACATTCAGTACTTC; CDR3 protein: CASSPGTSGRNIQYF
clone size: once; D gene: TRBD1; J gene: TRBJ1-1; V gene: TRBV5-1; CDR3 DNA: TGCGCCAGCAGCTGGGGACAGGGGGGCACTGAAGCTTTCTTT; CDR3 protein: CASSWGQGGTEAFF
clone size: many; D gene: -; J gene: TRBJ1-3; V gene: TRBV13; CDR3 DNA: TGTGCCAGCAGCAGTCAGAACAGGGCAGCGGGAAACACCATATATTTT; CDR3 protein: CASSSQNRAAGNTIYF
clone size: -; D gene: -; J gene: TRBJ2-1; V gene: TRBV6-2/TRBV6-3; CDR3 DNA: TGTGCCAGCAGTTACTTTCGGGGGAATGAGCAGTTCTTC; CDR3 protein: CASSYFRGNEQFF
clone size: -; D gene: -; J gene: TRBJ2-4; V gene: TRBV18; CDR3 DNA: TGTGCCAGCTCACCACAGGACAAAAACATTCAGTACTTC; CDR3 protein: CASSPQDKNIQYF
clone size: -; D gene: -; J gene: TRBJ1-2; V gene: TRBV7-2; CDR3 DNA: TGTGCCAGCAGCCCCGGTCGGGACCGACTCTATGGCTACACCTTC; CDR3 protein: CASSPGRDRLYGYTF
clone size: -; D gene: -; J gene: TRBJ1-5; V gene: TRBV9; CDR3 DNA: TGTGCCAGCAGCGTAGACGGGACCAATCAGCCCCAGCATTTT; CDR3 protein: CASSVDGTNQPQHF
clone size: few; D gene: TRBD2; J gene: TRBJ2-1; V gene: TRBV7-3; CDR3 DNA: TGTGCCAGCAGCTTGGACCATCTCGGGGGGTCCCCATACAATGAGCAGTTCTTC; CDR3 protein: CASSLDHLGGSPYNEQFF
clone size: -; D gene: TRBD2; J gene: TRBJ2-2; V gene: TRBV28; CDR3 DNA: TGTGCCAGCAGTCCGGTGGGAGGGGCGAGCACCGGGGAGCTGTTTTTT; CDR3 protein: CASSPVGGASTGELFF
clone size: -; D gene: TRBD1; J gene: TRBJ1-6; V gene: TRBV6-5; CDR3 DNA: TGTGCCAGCAGGGCTACAGGGGGCCCTTCACCCCTCCACTTT; CDR3 protein: CASRATGGPSPLHF
clone size: -; D gene: -; J gene: TRBJ1-5; V gene: TRBV4-3; CDR3 DNA: TGCGCCAGCAGCCAAGACAGGGGCAATCAGCCCCAGCATTTT; CDR3 protein: CASSQDRGNQPQHF
clone size: -; D gene: -; J gene: TRBJ2-7; V gene: TRBV11-2; CDR3 DNA: TGTGCCAGCAGCCTTCTCGGGGGCCCCAGCGGGTACGAGCAGTACTTC; CDR3 protein: CASSLLGGPSGYEQYF
clone size: once; D gene: -; J gene: TRBJ2-5; V gene: TRBV11-3; CDR3 DNA: TGTGCCAGCAGCTTAGGGAAGGGGGGAAGGGAGACCCAGTACTTC; CDR3 protein: CASSLGKGGRETQYF
clone size: -; D gene: TRBD1; J gene: TRBJ2-5; V gene: TRBV5-5; CDR3 DNA: TGTGCCAGCAGCCTTGGGACAGGGTTGGGGGAGACCCAGTACTTC; CDR3 protein: CASSLGTGLGETQYF
clone size: -; D gene: -; J gene: TRBJ2-2; V gene: TRBV9; CDR3 DNA: TGTGCCAGCAGCGCCCTCGGGACCGGGGAGCTGTTTTTT; CDR3 protein: CASSALGTGELFF
clone size: -; D gene: -; J gene: TRBJ2-1; V gene: TRBV28; CDR3 DNA: TGTGCCACCGATGGGGTAGTAGGGCAGTTCTTC; CDR3 protein: CATDGVVGQFF
clone size: -; D gene: TRBD1; J gene: TRBJ2-5; V gene: TRBV5-6; CDR3 DNA: TGTGCCAGCAGCCTTGGACAGGGCGGTTGGGAGACCCAGTACTTC; CDR3 protein: CASSLGQGGWETQYF
clone size: -; D gene: -; J gene: TRBJ2-5; V gene: TRBV3-1/TRBV3-2; CDR3 DNA: TGTGCCAGCAGCCAAGATGTCTCACCGGTCTCTTCAAGGACCCAGTACTTC; CDR3 protein: CASSQDVSPVSSRTQYF
clone size: few; D gene: -; J gene: TRBJ1-6; V gene: TRBV30; CDR3 DNA: TGTGCCTGGAGTTCCCGACGGGAGGCTTGGGCACCCCTCCACTTT; CDR3 protein: CAWSSRREAWAPLHF
clone size: -; D gene: -; J gene: TRBJ2-7; V gene: TRBV2; CDR3 DNA: TGTGCCAGCAGTGAAGCGGGGGAGCAGTACTTC; CDR3 protein: CASSEAGEQYF
clone size: once; D gene: TRBD2; J gene: TRBJ2-2; V gene: TRBV27; CDR3 DNA: TGTGCCAGCAGTTCCCATCTAGCGGGAGGGCCTACGGCCGGGGAGCTGTTTTTT; CDR3 protein: CASSSHLAGGPTAGELFF
clone size: -; D gene: -; J gene: TRBJ1-3; V gene: TRBV28; CDR3 DNA: TGTGCCAGCAGTTTCCAACAAGGGTTCGGTCTCTCTGGAAACACCATATATTTT; CDR3 protein: CASSFQQGFGLSGNTIYF
clone size: once; D gene: -; J gene: TRBJ1-5; V gene: TRBV28; CDR3 DNA: TGTGCCAGCAGTCCGGGACTTTCCGGTAATCAGCCCCAGCATTTT; CDR3 protein: CASSPGLSGNQPQHF
clone size: -; D gene: -; J gene: TRBJ1-1; V gene: TRBV28; CDR3 DNA: TGTGCCAGCAGTTCCCCCTGGGGGGGATACGCTGAAGCTTTCTTT; CDR3 protein: CASSSPWGGYAEAFF
clone size: once; D gene: -; J gene: TRBJ1-3; V gene: TRBV18; CDR3 DNA: TGTGCCAGCTCACCGTCGGGTGCTGGAAACACCATATATTTT; CDR3 protein: CASSPSGAGNTIYF
clone size: -; D gene: -; J gene: TRBJ2-7; V gene: TRBV7-9; CDR3 DNA: TGTGCCAGCAGCTTTTCACGGGACGAGCAGTACTTC; CDR3 protein: CASSFSRDEQYF
clone size: -; D gene: TRBD2; J gene: TRBJ2-1; V gene: TRBV29-1; CDR3 DNA: TGCAGCGTTGAAGTACTAGCGGGATCGGAGCAGTTCTTC; CDR3 protein: CSVEVLAGSEQFF
clone size: once; D gene: -; J gene: TRBJ1-1; V gene: TRBV11-3; CDR3 DNA: TGTGCCAGCAGCCGTGGCCGGGGTTGGAACACTGAAGCTTTCTTT; CDR3 protein: CASSRGRGWNTEAFF
clone size: -; D gene: -; J gene: TRBJ1-1; V gene: TRBV5-1; CDR3 DNA: TGCGCCAGCAGATCGACGGTGAACACTGAAGCTTTCTTT; CDR3 protein: CASRSTVNTEAFF
clone size: -; D gene: -; J gene: TRBJ2-3; V gene: TRBV5-4; CDR3 DNA: TGTGCCAGCAGCTTCACTGGCACAGATACGCAGTATTTT; CDR3 protein: CASSFTGTDTQYF
clone size: -; D gene: -; J gene: TRBJ1-1; V gene: TRBV9; CDR3 DNA: TGTGCCAGCAGCTTTGTAATGGGGACTGAAGCTTTCTTT; CDR3 protein: CASSFVMGTEAFF
clone size: -; D gene: -; J gene: TRBJ1-3; V gene: TRBV19; CDR3 DNA: TGTGCCAGTAGTACCAGAAGTTCGAGCTCTGGAAACACCATATATTTT; CDR3 protein: CASSTRSSSSGNTIYF
clone size: once; D gene: -; J gene: TRBJ2-5; V gene: TRBV20-1; CDR3 DNA: TGCAGTGCCAGGTTAGGGGAGACCCAGTACTTC; CDR3 protein: CSARLGETQYF
clone size: -; D gene: -; J gene: TRBJ2-3; V gene: TRBV23-1; CDR3 DNA: TGCGCCAGCAGTCAATCCAACAGTAGCACAGATACGCAGTATTTT; CDR3 protein: CASSQSNSSTDTQYF
clone size: -; D gene: -; J gene: TRBJ1-1; V gene: TRBV15; CDR3 DNA: TGTGCCACCAGCAGAGCACTACAGGTTACTGAAGCTTTCTTT; CDR3 protein: CATSRALQVTEAFF
clone size: -; D gene: TRBD1; J gene: TRBJ1-5; V gene: TRBV27; CDR3 DNA: TGTGCCAGCAGTTTACGGACAGGGTTCAATCAGCCCCAGCATTTT; CDR3 protein: CASSLRTGFNQPQHF
clone size: -; D gene: TRBD2; J gene: TRBJ2-1; V gene: TRBV11-2; CDR3 DNA: TGTGCCAGCAGCTTAGCGAAGGGACTAGCGGCTTACAATGAGCAGTTCTTC; CDR3 protein: CASSLAKGLAAYNEQFF
clone size: -; D gene: -; J gene: TRBJ1-3; V gene: TRBV9; CDR3 DNA: TGTGCCAGCAGCCTTTACGTCTCTGGAAACACCATATATTTT; CDR3 protein: CASSLYVSGNTIYF
clone size: -; D gene: -; J gene: TRBJ1-2; V gene: TRBV12-1; CDR3 DNA: -; CDR3 protein: CASSLVGQGSRNYGYTF
clone size: -; D gene: -; J gene: TRBJ1-1; V gene: TRBV2; CDR3 DNA: TGTGCCAGCAGTGTTTATGCGAACACTGAAGCTTTCTTT; CDR3 protein: CASSVYANTEAFF
clone size: -; D gene: -; J gene: TRBJ2-7; V gene: TRBV2; CDR3 DNA: TGTGCCAGCAGCCTCGCCCCCTACGAGCAGTACTTC; CDR3 protein: CASSLAPYEQYF
clone size: -; D gene: -; J gene: TRBJ2-1; V gene: TRBV7-3; CDR3 DNA: TGTGCCAGCAGCCTCAGCTCCTACAATGAGCAGTTCTTC; CDR3 protein: CASSLSSYNEQFF